The source of this T cell receptor beta chain is a study of blood T cell repertoires in COVID-19. Study summary: Samples of COVID-19 (acute and convalescent) were obtained from the United States, Italy and Spain. From T cells, B-cell-depleted T cells, or PBMCs came the material, which was cDNA or gDNA.

In the authors' methods: Reference gene primer amplification gave estimated nucleated cell counts. The data were produced by immunoSEQ multiplex PCR, yet TCRdb's version contains in-frame clones alone and is incomplete. The D gene and trimming were derived from the DNA, and the V and J assignments and clone size from that table. The sample comprises under 300,000 clones, around 83% of which are singletons, and approximately 9.6% rests with the top ten. This CDR3 comprises 11 residues. Per germline, CDR1 MNHEY and CDR2 SVGAGI. Points on this clone: One junction end does not reproduce the germline sequence, and a read error may be involved.

The receptor comes from a woman aged 80 or over with acute or convalescent COVID-19. The chain recombines TRBV6-5 with TRBJ2-7, with 7 bases aligning to TRBD1. The material sequenced was peripheral blood. DNA of the CDR3: TGTGCCAGCAGAACCGGGACAGTGACTTCCTTC. Its translation: CASRTGTVTSF.